The clone carrying this T cell receptor (beta chain) was seen a handful of times. Its matching antigen is unknown. One junction end disagrees with the germline gene, perhaps due to a read error. Construction of the TCR beta libraries employed iRepertoire HTBI primers in conjunction with Arm-PCR of CDR3 regions. TCRdb ran MiXCR on the multiplex PCR reads and lists one entry per CDR3 protein. The sample contains 420,000 or so distinct CDR3 sequences, 16% of which appear only once. The data derive from a study of regulatory T cells in long-lasting Graves disease. The study's findings and limits: Shared public clonotypes totalled 2,741 in persistent patients, compared with some 920 in new patients. Persistent disease showed a preference for TRBV28, TRBJ1-2 and TRBJ2-5.

Time point in this sample: newly diagnosed GD, antithyroid drugs for less than 3 months. The TCR library used RNA extracted from PBMCs. Per the germline V gene, CDR1 is DFQATT and CDR2 is SNEGSKA (reference sequence). The CDR3 runs 13 residues. The sample was also linked to a second study, of T cells in Graves' hyperthyroidism and ophthalmopathy. That source notes: In the blood, most expanded thyroid clonotypes above 0.001 appeared as well. A model of 13 V-J features distinguished ophthalmopathy from stable hyperthyroidism.

The rearrangement links TRBV20-1 to TRBJ2-1; D is unresolved. The tail of the sequence fits TRBJ2-5 better, so the J call may be wrong. The source material was peripheral blood mononuclear cells (PBMCs), sampled at new diagnosis, from a patient treated with antithyroid drugs. The sequence was obtained from a woman younger than 30 with Graves disease. CDR3 nucleotides: TGCGGTGCTAGTGTTTCAGGTCAAGAGACCCAGTACTTC. It yields the protein CGASVSGQETQYF.